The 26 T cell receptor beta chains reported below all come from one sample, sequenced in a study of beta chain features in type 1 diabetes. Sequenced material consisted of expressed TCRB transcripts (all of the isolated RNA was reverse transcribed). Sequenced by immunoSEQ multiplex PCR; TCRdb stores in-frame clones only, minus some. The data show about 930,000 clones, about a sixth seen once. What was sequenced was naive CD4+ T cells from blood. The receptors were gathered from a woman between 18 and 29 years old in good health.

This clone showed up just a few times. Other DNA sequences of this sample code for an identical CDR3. The CDR3 region is CASSVTDTQYF. The CDR3 DNA sequence: TGTGCCAGCAGCGTCACAGATACGCAGTATTTT. This chain connects TRBV7-9 to TRBJ2-3; D is unresolved. V dropped 5 bases and J dropped 2 bases, with 2 bases sitting between them. CDR3 size: 11 residues. Per germline, CDR1 SEHNR and CDR2 FQNEAQ (reference sequence).

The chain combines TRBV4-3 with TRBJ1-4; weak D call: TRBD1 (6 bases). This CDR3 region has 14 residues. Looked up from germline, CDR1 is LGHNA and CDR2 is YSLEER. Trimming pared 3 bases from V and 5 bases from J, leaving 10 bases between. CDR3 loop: CASSHGQGNEKLFF. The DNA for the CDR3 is TGCGCCAGCAGCCATGGGCAGGGGAATGAAAAACTGTTTTTT.

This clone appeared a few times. The CDR3 protein is CASSTTLDSYEQYF. CDR3 DNA sequence: TGTGCCAGCAGCACGACTCTGGACAGCTACGAGCAGTACTTC. The chain carries TRBV7-8 and TRBJ2-7, with TRBD1 as a possible D gene (6 bases). This CDR3 comprises 14 residues. CDR1 and CDR2 (germline): SGHVS, FQNEAQ. The ends were cut back, 5 bases at V and 3 bases at J, with 14 bases in the middle.

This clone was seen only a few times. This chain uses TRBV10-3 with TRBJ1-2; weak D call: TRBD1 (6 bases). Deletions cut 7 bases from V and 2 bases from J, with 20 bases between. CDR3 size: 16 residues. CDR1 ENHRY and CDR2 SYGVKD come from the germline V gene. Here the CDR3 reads CAIKGQRGAPNYGYTF. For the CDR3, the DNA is TGTGCCATCAAAGGACAGCGAGGTGCACCCAACTATGGCTACACCTTC.

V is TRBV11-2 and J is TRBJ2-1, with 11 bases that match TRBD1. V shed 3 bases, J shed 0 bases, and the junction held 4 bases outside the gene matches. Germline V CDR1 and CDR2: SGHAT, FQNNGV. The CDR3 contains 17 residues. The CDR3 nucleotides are TGTGCCAGCAGCTTTGGGACAGGGGGAAGCTCCTACAATGAGCAGTTCTTC. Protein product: CASSFGTGGSSYNEQFF.

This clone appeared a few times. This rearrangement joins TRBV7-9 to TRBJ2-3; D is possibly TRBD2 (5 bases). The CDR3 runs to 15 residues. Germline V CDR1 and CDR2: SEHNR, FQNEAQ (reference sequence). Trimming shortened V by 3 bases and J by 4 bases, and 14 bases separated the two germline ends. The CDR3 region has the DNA TGTGCCAGCAGCTTGTCTCCGGGGATTGCAGATACGCAGTATTTT. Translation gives CASSLSPGIADTQYF.

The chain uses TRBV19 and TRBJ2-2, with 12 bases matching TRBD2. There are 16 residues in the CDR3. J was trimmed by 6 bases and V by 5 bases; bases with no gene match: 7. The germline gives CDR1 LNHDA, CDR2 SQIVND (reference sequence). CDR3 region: CASSLRLAGVPGELFF. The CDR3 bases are TGTGCCAGTAGTCTCCGACTAGCGGGAGTTCCCGGGGAGCTGTTTTTT.

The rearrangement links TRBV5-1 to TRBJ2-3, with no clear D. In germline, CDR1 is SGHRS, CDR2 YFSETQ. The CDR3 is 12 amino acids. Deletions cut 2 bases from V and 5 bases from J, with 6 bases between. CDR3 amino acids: CASSFHQDTQYF. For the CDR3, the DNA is TGCGCCAGCAGCTTTCATCAAGATACGCAGTATTTT.

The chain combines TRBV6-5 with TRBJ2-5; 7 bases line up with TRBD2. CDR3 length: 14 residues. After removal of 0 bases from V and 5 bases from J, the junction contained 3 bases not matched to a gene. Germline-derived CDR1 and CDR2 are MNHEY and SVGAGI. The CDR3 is CASSYSGGVETQYF. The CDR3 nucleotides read TGTGCCAGCAGTTACTCTGGGGGGGTGGAGACCCAGTACTTC.

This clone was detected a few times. Written as DNA, the CDR3 is TGTGCCAGCAGTTACCGTCGGGAAGAGACCCAGTACTTC. This encodes CASSYRREETQYF. J is TRBJ2-5 and V is TRBV6-6, with no clear D. The CDR3 contains 13 residues. The V and J ends lost 2 bases and 3 bases respectively, with 7 bases between them. CDR1 MNHNY and CDR2 SVGAGI come from the germline V gene (reference sequence).

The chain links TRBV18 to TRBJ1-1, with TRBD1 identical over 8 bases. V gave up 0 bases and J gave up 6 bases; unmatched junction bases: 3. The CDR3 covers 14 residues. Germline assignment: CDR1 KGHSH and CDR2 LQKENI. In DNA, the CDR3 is TGTGCCAGCTCACCACCTACAGGGGGGCCTGAAGCTTTCTTT. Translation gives CASSPPTGGPEAFF.

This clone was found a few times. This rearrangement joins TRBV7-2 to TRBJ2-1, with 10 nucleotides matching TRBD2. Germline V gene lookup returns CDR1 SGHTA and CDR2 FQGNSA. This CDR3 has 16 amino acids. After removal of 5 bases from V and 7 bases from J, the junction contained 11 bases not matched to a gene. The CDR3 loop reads CASSPRIAGGVNEQFF. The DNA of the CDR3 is TGTGCCAGCAGCCCCCGGATAGCGGGAGGCGTGAATGAGCAGTTCTTC.

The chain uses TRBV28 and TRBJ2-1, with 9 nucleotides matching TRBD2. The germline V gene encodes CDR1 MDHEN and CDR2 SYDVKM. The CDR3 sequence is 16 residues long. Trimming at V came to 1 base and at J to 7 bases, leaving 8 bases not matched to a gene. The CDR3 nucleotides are TGTGCCAGCAGTTTATTGGCTAGCGGGGTAGTAAATGAGCAGTTCTTC. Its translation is CASSLLASGVVNEQFF.

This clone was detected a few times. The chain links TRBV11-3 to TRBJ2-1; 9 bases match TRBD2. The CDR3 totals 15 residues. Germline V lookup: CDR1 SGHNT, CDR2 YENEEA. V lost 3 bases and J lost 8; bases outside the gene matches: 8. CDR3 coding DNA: TGTGCCAGCAGCTTGGCCGGGACTAGCAGGCATGAGCAGTTCTTC. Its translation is CASSLAGTSRHEQFF.

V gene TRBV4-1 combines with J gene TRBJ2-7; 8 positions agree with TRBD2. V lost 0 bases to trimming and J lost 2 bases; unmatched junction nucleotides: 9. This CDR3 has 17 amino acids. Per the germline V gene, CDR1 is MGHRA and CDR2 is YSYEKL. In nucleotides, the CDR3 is TGCGCCAGCAGCCAAGAAGTCGGGGGGGGCAGGACCTACGAGCAGTACTTC. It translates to CASSQEVGGGRTYEQYF.

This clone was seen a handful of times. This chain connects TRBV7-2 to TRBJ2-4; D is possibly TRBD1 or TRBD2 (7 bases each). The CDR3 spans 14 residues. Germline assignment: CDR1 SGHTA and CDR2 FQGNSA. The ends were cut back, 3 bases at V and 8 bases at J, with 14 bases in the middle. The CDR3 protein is CASSFDRAGDIQYF. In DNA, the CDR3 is TGTGCCAGCAGCTTCGACAGGGCGGGGGACATTCAGTACTTC.

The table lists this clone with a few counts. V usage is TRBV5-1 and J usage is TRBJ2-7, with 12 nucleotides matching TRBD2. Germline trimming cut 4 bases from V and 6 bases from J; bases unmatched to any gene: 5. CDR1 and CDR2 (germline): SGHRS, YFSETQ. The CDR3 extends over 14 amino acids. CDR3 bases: TGCGCCAGCAGCAACGGACTAGCGGGACGCGAGCAGTACTTC. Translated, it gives CASSNGLAGREQYF. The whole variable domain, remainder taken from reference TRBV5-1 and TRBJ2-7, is KAGVTQTPRYLIKTRGQQVTLSCSPISGHRSVSWYQQTPGQGLQFLFEYFSETQRNKGNFPGRFSGRQFSNSRSEMNVSTLELGDSALYLCASSNGLAGREQYFGPGTRLTVT.

CDR3: CASSQVDRVRGGELFF. The CDR3 nucleotides are TGCGCCAGCAGCCAAGTGGACAGGGTGAGGGGCGGGGAGCTGTTTTTT. The V gene is TRBV4-3, the J gene TRBJ2-2; 8 positions agree with TRBD1. Germline CDR1 is LGHNA and CDR2 is YSLEER. The CDR3 loop spans 16 amino acids. The ends lost 1 base at V and 7 bases at J; junction bases unmatched: 8.

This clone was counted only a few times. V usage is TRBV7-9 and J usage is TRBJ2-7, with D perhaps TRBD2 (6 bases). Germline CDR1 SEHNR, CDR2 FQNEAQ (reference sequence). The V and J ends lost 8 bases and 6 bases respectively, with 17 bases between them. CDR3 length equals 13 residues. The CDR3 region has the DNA TGTGCCAGCGAAGTGGGGGGAGGTGGCGAGCAGTACTTC. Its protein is CASEVGGGGEQYF.

The CDR3 coding sequence is TGTGCCAGCAGCCAAGCCAATACGCAGTATTTT. The encoded protein is CASSQANTQYF. The gene calls are TRBV4-2 and TRBJ2-3; D remains ambiguous. This CDR3 has 11 amino acids. V lost 1 base and J 7 bases, leaving 3 bases between the germline ends. Germline CDR1 LGHNA, CDR2 YNFKEQ.

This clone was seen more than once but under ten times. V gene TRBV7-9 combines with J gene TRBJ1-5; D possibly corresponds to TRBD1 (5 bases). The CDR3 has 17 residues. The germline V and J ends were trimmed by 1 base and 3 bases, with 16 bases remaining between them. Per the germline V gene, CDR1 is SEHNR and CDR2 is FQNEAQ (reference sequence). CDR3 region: CASSLGVQGADNQPQHF. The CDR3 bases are TGTGCCAGCAGCTTAGGGGTCCAGGGAGCGGACAATCAGCCCCAGCATTTT.

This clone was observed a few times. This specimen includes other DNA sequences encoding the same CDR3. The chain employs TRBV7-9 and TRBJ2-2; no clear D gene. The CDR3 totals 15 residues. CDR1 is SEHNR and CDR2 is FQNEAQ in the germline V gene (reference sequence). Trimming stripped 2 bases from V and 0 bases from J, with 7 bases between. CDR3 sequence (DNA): TGTGCCAGCAGCTTACGGCGAGCGAACACCGGGGAGCTGTTTTTT. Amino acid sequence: CASSLRRANTGELFF.

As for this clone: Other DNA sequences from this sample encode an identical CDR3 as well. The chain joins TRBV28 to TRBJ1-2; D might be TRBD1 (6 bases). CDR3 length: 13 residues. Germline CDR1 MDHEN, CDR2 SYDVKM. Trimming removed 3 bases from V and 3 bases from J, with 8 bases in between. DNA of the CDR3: TGTGCCAGCAGTTTGCCAGGGGACTATGGCTACACCTTC. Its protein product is CASSLPGDYGYTF.

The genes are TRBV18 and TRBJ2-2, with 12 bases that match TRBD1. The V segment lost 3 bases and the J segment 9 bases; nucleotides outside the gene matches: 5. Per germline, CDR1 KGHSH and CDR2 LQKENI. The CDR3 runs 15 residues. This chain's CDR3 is CASSPGQGAAWELFF. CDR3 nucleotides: TGTGCCAGCTCACCGGGACAGGGGGCCGCCTGGGAGCTGTTTTTT.

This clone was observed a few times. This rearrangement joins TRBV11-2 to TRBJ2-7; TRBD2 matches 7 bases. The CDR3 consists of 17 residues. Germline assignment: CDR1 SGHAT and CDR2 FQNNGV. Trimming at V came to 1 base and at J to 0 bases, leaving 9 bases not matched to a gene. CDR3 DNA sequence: TGTGCCAGCAGCTTAGTTGGAGGGAGGGCCAGCTCCTACGAGCAGTACTTC. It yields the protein CASSLVGGRASSYEQYF. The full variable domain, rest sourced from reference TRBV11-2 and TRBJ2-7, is EAGVAQSPRYKIIEKRQSVAFWCNPISGHATLYWYQQILGQGPKLLIQFQNNGVVDDSQLPKDRFSAERLKGVDSTLKIQPAKLEDSAVYLCASSLVGGRASSYEQYFGPGTRLTVT.

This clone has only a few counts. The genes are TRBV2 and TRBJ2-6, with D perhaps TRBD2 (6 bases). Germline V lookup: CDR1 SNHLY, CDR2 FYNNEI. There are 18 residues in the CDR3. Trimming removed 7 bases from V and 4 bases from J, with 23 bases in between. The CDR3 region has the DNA TGTGCCAGCAAAGGACTATCGGAGGGAAGGTCGGGGGCCAACGTCCTGACTTTC. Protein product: CASKGLSEGRSGANVLTF.